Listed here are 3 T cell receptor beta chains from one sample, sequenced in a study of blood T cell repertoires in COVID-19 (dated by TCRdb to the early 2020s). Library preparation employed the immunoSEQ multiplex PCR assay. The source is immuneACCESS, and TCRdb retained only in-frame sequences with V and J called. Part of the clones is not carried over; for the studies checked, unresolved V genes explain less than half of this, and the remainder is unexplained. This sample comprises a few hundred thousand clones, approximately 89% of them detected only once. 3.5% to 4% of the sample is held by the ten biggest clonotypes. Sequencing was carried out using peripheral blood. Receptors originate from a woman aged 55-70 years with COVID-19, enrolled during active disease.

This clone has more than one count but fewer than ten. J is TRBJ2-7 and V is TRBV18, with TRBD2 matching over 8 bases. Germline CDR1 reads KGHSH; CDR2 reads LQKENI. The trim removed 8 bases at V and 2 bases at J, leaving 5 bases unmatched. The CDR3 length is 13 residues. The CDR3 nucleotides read TGTGCCAGCGGACCCGGGAGGGCCTACGAGCAGTACTTC. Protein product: CASGPGRAYEQYF.

CDR3: CASSGGQYEQYF. For the CDR3, the DNA is TGCGCCAGCAGCGGGGGACAGTACGAGCAGTACTTC. The rearrangement uses TRBV5-1 and TRBJ2-7, with TRBD1 matching over 7 bases. This CDR3 region has 12 residues. The V gene end was trimmed by 4 bases and the J gene end by 4 bases; junction bases not matched to a gene: 2. Germline CDR1 and CDR2: SGHRS and YFSETQ.

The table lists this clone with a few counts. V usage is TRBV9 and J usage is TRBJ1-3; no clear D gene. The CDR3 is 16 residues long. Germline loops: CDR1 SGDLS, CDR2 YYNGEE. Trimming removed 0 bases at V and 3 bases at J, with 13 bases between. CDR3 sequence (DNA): TGTGCCAGCAGCGTAGATATAACTTTACGTGGAAACACCATATATTTT. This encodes CASSVDITLRGNTIYF.